Listed here is a single T cell receptor beta chain. Its antigen target is currently unknown. No base quality information exists; no much larger clone differs at one position. This sample is drawn from a study of cytomegalovirus exposure and HLA in healthy donors (dated by TCRdb to the late 2010s). Broadly, across the study: In an earlier analysis of under 600 of the donors, roughly 300 Gb of sequence data and 90 million to 120 million unique TCR beta sequences from about 179 million T cells were reported. The number of donors typed differed by locus, with about 629-630 for A, B, C, DRB1 and DQB1, 522 for DQA1, 606 for DPA1, and over 400 for DPB1. In a later genetic analysis, genome-wide SNP genotypes for about three fifths of the roughly 670 donors were used, and that subset was treated as a discovery cohort. Besides the first cohort of hundreds of subjects, a separate validation cohort made up of 120 different subjects was used. Roughly 5 DR-DQ haplotypes were handled as single units for association and clustering because linkage in the cohort was strong. HLA typing covered class I and class II loci at four-digit resolution. Every repertoire in the discovery cohort had been generated on one and the same sequencing platform. In an earlier analysis of 587 of the donors, high-throughput TCR beta sequencing was used to judge whether each TCR beta V gene segment behaved as functional or pseudogenic. Using immunosequencing, the study profiled T cell repertoires from roughly 650 subjects and related those repertoires to cytomegalovirus serostatus. Among the roughly 400 genotyped donors, about 85% belonged to the genetic ancestry cluster associated with self-reported Caucasian donors. The later analysis used no new phenotypic data to find candidate immune exposures, relying instead on TCR beta sequences and their occurrence across donors. Alongside the repertoire data, information on donor age, sex, ethnicity and CMV serostatus was compiled. To predict cytomegalovirus infection status, the study brought together high-throughput TCR immunosequencing, statistical association of individual TCRs with disease status, and machine learning. Among 300 to 500 genotyped donors of the cohort, an average of around 250,000 unique TCR beta nucleotide sequences was sequenced per donor, of which 15% to 20% were non-productive. The study was designed to test whether signatures of past pathogen exposure could be identified by cataloging public T cell receptors. An early release that covered some 630 HLA-typed donors contained about 300 gigabases of sequencing data and some 87 million unique TCR sequences. A later analysis re-analyzed previously published TCR beta repertoires from roughly 690 donors and added high-resolution HLA genotyping to study TCR occurrence patterns. Findings and caveats that apply to the study as a whole: A further reported finding was that TCR beta sequences accurately predicted the HLA-A and HLA-B alleles for most subjects in the first cohort. In a later analysis, some 17,000 TCR beta sequences were associated with specific HLA alleles at a false discovery rate of 0.05. Assigning TCR associations to individual alleles was difficult when HLA alleles, especially DR and DQ, strongly co-occurred. Because counts were too low, some 16 rarely observed V segments, including chromosome 9 orphons, were excluded from the earlier analysis of fewer than 650 of the donors. Presence/absence analyses assumed roughly uniform sequencing depth across donors, an assumption that may not hold. Compared with the approximately 710-donor mean, donors in an Asian-associated ancestry cluster had fewer N-insertions in productive TCRs, according to a later genetic analysis. Because the 87-base-pair reads could not distinguish some IMGT-functional V segments, including TRBV6-2 and TRBV6-3, those segments were excluded. A later analysis found that HLA-associated TCR beta chains were more clonally expanded and had lower generation probabilities than equally common non-associated chains. In a later analysis, most CMV-associated TCR beta chains were found to appear HLA-restricted, with HLA associations seemingly driven largely by CMV exposure. According to the authors, the approach could potentially be generalized to other disease states and immunological phenotypes. Most TCR sequences were observed very rarely across donors, whereas some public TCRs were present in many individuals. In both the original and validation cohorts, the classifier was reported to diagnose cytomegalovirus status with high specificity and sensitivity. In the study, roughly 160 TCR beta chains were listed as associated with cytomegalovirus. Linkage disequilibrium might explain the correlated functional status among segregating V segments, but an unknown experimental factor could not be excluded. In a later analysis, the rate of TCR association differed among HLA loci, with DRB1 alleles having the most associated TCRs and HLA-C alleles having the fewest. Only TCR beta chains were sequenced in this cohort, and the absence of alpha or paired-chain data limited detectable features. An earlier analysis of approximately 530 of the donors showed that most TCR beta V segments appeared in productive rearrangements either about 87% or about 30% of the time, which broadly matched IMGT annotations. In a later analysis, several top co-occurrence clusters were reported to appear linked to parvovirus B19, influenza, CMV and Epstein-Barr virus. A group of highly shared sequence variants was considered likely to be a technical artifact of the sequencing pipeline. A few of the identified cytomegalovirus-associated TCR beta chains were confirmed in vitro to be specific for cytomegalovirus antigens. In a later genetic analysis, a missense DCLRE1C variant was associated with V-gene and J-gene trimming of TCR beta chains, and the association was replicated in an independent cohort. For the cohort, immune exposure information was limited to CMV serostatus. Because HLA typing was unavailable for some donors at each locus, only the typed subset was used in association tests.

From cysteine to phenylalanine, the CDR3 is 14 amino acids long. The sequence is cut down to CDR3 DNA, 42 bases in frame from base 1. CDR1 and CDR2 are drawn from the germline V gene: ENHRY, SYGVKD. Trimming takes 8 bases from V and 0 bases from J, and the germline ends sit 10 bases apart. Library method: the immunoSEQ multiplex PCR assay. A mixture of 60 forward primers for TCR Vbeta segments and 13 reverse primers for TCR Jbeta segments was used in the multiplex PCR. A multiplex PCR assay on genomic DNA amplified the CDR3 region of rearranged TCR beta genes. Amplified TCR beta libraries were sequenced as 87-base-pair reads on the Illumina HiSeq System. The original methods were these. Across the 666 repertoires, a later analysis counted tens of millions of unique TCR beta chains, roughly 11 million of which were shared by at least two donors. Raw reads were error-corrected and collapsed into unique sequences by a nearest-neighbor algorithm in which closely related sequences were merged to remove PCR and sequencing errors. CDR3 sequences were aligned to IMGT reference sequences to assign V, D and J gene segments. For a sequence to be retained, a match of at least six nucleotides was required to both a V gene segment and a J gene segment. Rearrangements were called productive when the CDR3 lacked stop codons and stayed in frame with V and J; all others were non-productive. CDR3 was defined by IMGT convention, running from the second conserved V-encoded cysteine to the conserved J-encoded phenylalanine. The earlier analysis of roughly 590 of the donors excluded sequences that lacked an unambiguous match to a single V gene segment. An earlier analysis of several hundred of the donors classified V segments as functional when productive rearrangements were above 56.7% and as segregating when the standard deviation between donors was above 5%. To diagnose cytomegalovirus status from the catalog of TCR beta chain sequences, a statistical classification framework was built. V and J gene assignment, in a later analysis, came from comparing TCR nucleotide sequences with IMGT/GENE-DB human TR gene sequences. The TCRdist pipeline was used in a later analysis to assign CDR3 sequences and most-parsimonious VDJ recombination scenarios. In a later analysis, each TCR beta chain was defined by its CDR3 amino acid sequence together with its V-gene family, and reads lacking a unique V-gene family were excluded. To address suspected cross-contamination and a sequencing artifact, a later analysis removed some 620 highly shared, low-generation-probability nucleotide sequences. In a later analysis, a clonal expansion index was calculated for each public chain from normalized within-repertoire ranks of inferred template counts. A later analysis computed generation probabilities with a VDJ recombination model fitted to out-of-frame rearrangements, and checked the results against IGoR. In a later analysis, TCR-TCR, TCR-HLA and TCR-CMV co-occurrence was scored with hypergeometric tests, and a repertoire-size bias correction was applied to TCR pairs. To estimate false discovery rates, a later analysis permuted the HLA or CMV assignments 20 times. In a later analysis, co-occurring TCRs were grouped using DBSCAN, with TCRdist sequence similarity added in when clustering inside HLA-allele-positive subsets. Repertoires with fewer than 30,000 or more than 120,000 public chains, plus five repertoires with anomalous nucleotide sharing, were excluded from co-occurrence clustering. The table was pulled from immuneACCESS by TCRdb, which kept in-frame rearrangements only. Such tables lose some clones; where checked, under half of the loss comes from unresolved V genes, and the rest has no known cause. The V and J calls and clone size were taken over from that table, and D and trimming were inferred from the DNA. The sample data list more than 85,000 clones, and 60% to 80% of these were observed just once. 1.2% of the sample is in the top ten clones.

The cohort comprised approximately 700 healthy bone marrow donors. Cohort members were all nominally healthy when sampled, although unrecorded immune exposures were likely present. The donor was CMV seronegative and belonged to the group of 352 seronegative cohort members. Every donor gave a peripheral blood sample, and the peripheral blood mononuclear cells from that sample were used for TCR beta sequencing. The Qiagen DNeasy Blood Extraction Kit was used to extract genomic DNA from the blood cell samples. Sequenced: PBMCs. The clonotype was recovered from a female donor in good health and CMV-seronegative. The V gene is TRBV10-3 and the J gene is TRBJ2-2, with the D gene not confidently named. For the CDR3, the sequence is CAIGLGSNTGELFF. The nucleotide sequence is given as TGTGCCATCGGCCTAGGCTCGAACACCGGGGAGCTGTTTTTT.